The clone carrying this T cell receptor beta chain was seen ten or more times. The entry originates in a study of T cells in Graves' hyperthyroidism and ophthalmopathy. The diagnostic basis comprised clinical symptoms, serum thyroxine and TRAb, thyroid ultrasound and orbital computed tomography. The CDR3 regions of TCR beta were amplified from RNA transcripts. Carried out on the TCR CDR3, a first-round RT-PCR used the HTBI primer set. TCRdb re-called the multiplex PCR reads through MiXCR, storing one row per CDR3 protein. The sample records 640,000 or so distinct CDR3 sequences, approximately 15% being singletons. The source is a middle-aged woman with Graves' ophthalmopathy. Sequencing was performed on blood.

CDR3 sequence: CASSQGSGRSEQYF. The CDR3 region has the DNA TGTGCCAGCAGCCAGGGGAGCGGGAGAAGTGAGCAGTACTTC. The genes are TRBV6-1 and TRBJ2-7; TRBD2 aligns across 8 bases. The V segment lost 6 bases and the J segment 7 bases; nucleotides outside the gene matches: 11. The CDR3 has 14 amino acids. Per germline, CDR1 MNHNS and CDR2 SASEGT.